This T cell receptor (beta chain) comes out of a study of T-cell reconstitution after alpha-beta-depleted transplantation in children. This clonotype was observed many times. During its preparation, the TCRbeta library received unique molecular identifiers. One entry per CDR3 protein, called by TCRdb with MiXCR from the PCR reads. The data contain fewer than 200,000 distinct CDR3 sequences, about 6.3% of them singletons. The clonotype originates from a human donor who donated a stem cell graft to a child with Wiskott-Aldrich syndrome. The input for sequencing was PBMCs from the stem cell graft donor, taken from the stem cell graft.

The CDR3 DNA is TGTGCCAGCAGTCCCGGGACAGGGAATTCACCCCTCCACTTT. This sequence encodes CASSPGTGNSPLHF. V gene TRBV6-5 combines with J gene TRBJ1-6, with 9 bases identical to TRBD1. Looked up from germline, CDR1 is MNHEY and CDR2 is SVGAGI. This CDR3 has 14 residues. V dropped 5 bases and J dropped 7; count of bases not matched to a gene: 3.